Reported below is one TCR beta chain. What it binds is not known. This specimen belongs to a study of Tregs in tolerant kidney transplant recipients. The V segment lost 5 bases and the J segment 4 bases; nucleotides outside the gene matches: 3. The CDR3 spans 15 residues. The germline CDR1 and CDR2 sequences are SGHVS and FNYEAQ. The protocol was immunoSEQ multiplex PCR, while the TCRdb copy is restricted to in-frame clones and leaves out a portion. The data contain tens of thousands of clones, roughly 93% of them singletons. The nonmyeloablative bone marrow transplants came from related graft donors, with transient mixed chimerism. Study-level findings and limits: Activated donor B cell expansion appeared to reveal the most relevant donor-specific TCRbeta repertoire.

The chain joins TRBV7-6 to TRBJ2-1, with 12 bases identical to TRBD2. The sequence was collected from a human patient who received a combined kidney and bone marrow transplant. Some T cells may originate from the graft donor. Sample: CD4+ T cells from blood (PBMCs), taken 12 months after the transplant. This chain's CDR3 is CASSQGLAGYNEQFF. The CDR3 DNA is TGTGCCAGCAGCCAGGGACTAGCGGGTTACAATGAGCAGTTCTTC.